The entry below describes one TCR beta chain. The data belong to a study of control samples from healthy donors and cancer patients. This CDR3 region has 15 residues. Germline V gene lookup returns CDR1 MNHNY and CDR2 SVGAGI (reference sequence). The germline V and J ends were trimmed by 4 bases and 5 bases, with 17 bases remaining between them. Sequencing was performed with immunoSEQ multiplex PCR; in TCRdb, only in-frame clones are kept and a portion is missing. The data show 110,000 to 150,000 clones, roughly 94% seen once. Material: PBMCs. The chain couples TRBV6-6 to TRBJ2-5; a weak D match, TRBD2 (5 bases). This TCR was sampled from a man in his sixties with colorectal cancer. The CDR3 is CASSLRTAVGETQYF. In nucleotides, the CDR3 is TGTGCCAGCAGTTTACGGACTGCCGTGGGGGAGACCCAGTACTTC.